This TCR beta chain stems from a study of blood T cell repertoires in COVID-19. Whole-study context: Acute and convalescent COVID-19 samples came from the United States, Italy and Spain. T cells, B-cell-depleted T cells, or PBMCs provided the cDNA or gDNA that served as material.

This CDR3 spans 13 amino acids. Trimming pared 5 bases from V and 1 base from J, leaving 8 bases between. Original processing notes: For nucleated cells, counts were estimated from reference gene primer amplification. Measured with immunoSEQ multiplex PCR; TCRdb has only the in-frame clones, and not every one. That table furnishes V, J and clone size, whereas the DNA furnished D and trimming. This sample carries 110,000 to 150,000 clones, around 90% of them seen once, and the ten largest clones take less than 2%. This rearrangement joins TRBV12-3 or TRBV12-4 to TRBJ1-1; TRBD1 might be the D (5 bases). This clonotype originated in a man aged 70-80 years with acute or convalescent COVID-19. Sequences were obtained from peripheral blood. CDR3 sequence (DNA): TGTGCCAGCAGTCCGGGGGGGAACACTGAAGCTTTCTTT. Residues: CASSPGGNTEAFF.